This TCR beta chain was observed in a study of CD8+ T cells in alopecia areata. About the study: Tofacitinib continued for 6 to 18 months and was then withheld for 6 months.

Treatment here: oral pan-JAK inhibitor, 5-10 mg twice daily. PBMCs served as the source from which CD4+ and CD8+ T cells were sorted. This CDR3 is built from 12 residues. Trimming stripped 0 bases from V and 8 bases from J, with 10 bases between. Germline CDR1 is GTSNPN and CDR2 is SVGIG (reference sequence). In each case, RNA was isolated and then reverse transcribed into cDNA as the sequencing template. The repertoire was sequenced with immunoSEQ multiplex PCR; TCRdb's copy has only in-frame clones and lacks some. The table records under 150,000 clones, around 54% of them present only once. This chain links TRBV30 with TRBJ1-2, with a weak D call TRBD1 (5 bases). The sequences come from CD4+ T cells sorted from blood, collected at week 24, from a patient treated with tofacitinib. This clonotype originated in a human donor with alopecia areata. Here the CDR3 DNA reads TGTGCCTGGAGTGTCTGGGGGGACGGCTACACCTTC. Its translation is CAWSVWGDGYTF.